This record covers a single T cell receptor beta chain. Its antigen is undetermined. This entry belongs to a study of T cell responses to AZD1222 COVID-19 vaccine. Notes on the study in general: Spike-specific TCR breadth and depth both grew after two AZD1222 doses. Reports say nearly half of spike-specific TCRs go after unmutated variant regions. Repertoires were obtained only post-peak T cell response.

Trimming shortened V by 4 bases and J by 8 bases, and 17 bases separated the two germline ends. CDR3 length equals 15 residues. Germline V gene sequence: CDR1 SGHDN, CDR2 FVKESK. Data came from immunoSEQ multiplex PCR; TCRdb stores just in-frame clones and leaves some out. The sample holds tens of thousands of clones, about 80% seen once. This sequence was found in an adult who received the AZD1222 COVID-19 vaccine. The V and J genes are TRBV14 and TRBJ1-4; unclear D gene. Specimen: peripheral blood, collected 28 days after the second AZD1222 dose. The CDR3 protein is CASSRGWGAAEKLFF. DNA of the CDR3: TGTGCCAGCAGCCGAGGGTGGGGAGCGGCAGAAAAACTGTTTTTT.